This TCR beta chain was captured by sequencing in a study of shared clonotypes between healthy human individuals. Notes on the study in general: Naive subsets generally exceeded memory subsets in estimated richness. An effect of sequencing depth on clonotype sharing among donors was expected.

The CDR3 sequence is 15 residues long. V was clipped by 3 bases and J by 1 base, with 12 bases between them. Germline CDR1 KGHSH, CDR2 LQKENI. Turning to this clone: As yet, its antigen is unknown.

Using immunoSEQ multiplex PCR, the repertoire was profiled, and TCRdb retains in-frame clones only, with some absent. The sample has about 2.3 million clones, 85% to 95% seen once; the top ten hold 0.37%. The chain is built from TRBV18 and TRBJ1-1; no reliable D call. This TCR was recovered from a man younger than 35 in good health. Some clones in this sample may be carry-over from other donors' samples. Sequenced: naive CD4+ T cells from PBMCs. Stated subset: CD45RA+ positively selected. The CDR3 loop reads CASSPSQATNTEAFF. In DNA form, the CDR3 reads TGTGCCAGCTCACCCTCGCAGGCGACGAACACTGAAGCTTTCTTT.